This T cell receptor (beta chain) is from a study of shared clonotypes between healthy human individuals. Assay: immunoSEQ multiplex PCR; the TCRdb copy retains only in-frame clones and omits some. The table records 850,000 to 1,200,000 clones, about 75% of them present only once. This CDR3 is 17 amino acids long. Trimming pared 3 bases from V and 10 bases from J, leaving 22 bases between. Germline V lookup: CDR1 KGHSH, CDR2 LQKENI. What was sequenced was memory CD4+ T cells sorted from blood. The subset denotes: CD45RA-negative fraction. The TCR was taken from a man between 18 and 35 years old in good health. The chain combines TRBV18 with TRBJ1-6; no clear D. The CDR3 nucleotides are TGTGCCAGCTCACCCATAGAAAGGGAAGGCCGGAGATCACCCCTCCACTTT. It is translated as CASSPIEREGRRSPLHF. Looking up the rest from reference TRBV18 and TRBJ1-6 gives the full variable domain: NAGVMQNPRHLVRRRGQEARLRCSPMKGHSHVYWYRQLPEEGLKFMVYLQKENIIDESGMPKERFSAEFPKEGPSILRIQQVVRGDSAAYFCASSPIEREGRRSPLHFGNGTRLTVT.